This T cell receptor beta chain was sequenced in a study of blood T cell repertoires in COVID-19. Across the whole study: Spain, Italy and the United States supplied samples that represented acute and convalescent COVID-19. Nucleic acid was either cDNA or gDNA, and it came from T cells, B-cell-depleted T cells, or PBMCs.

The CDR3 is 12 amino acids. The germline gives CDR1 KGHSH, CDR2 LQKENI. Using immunoSEQ multiplex PCR, the repertoire was profiled, and TCRdb retains in-frame clones only, with some absent. The sample lists 250,000 to 300,000 clones, less than 90% occurring once. A word on this clone: An end of the junction does not agree with germline; a read error may underlie this.

The clonotype comes from a woman under 40 with COVID-19, enrolled during active disease. The chain carries TRBV18 and TRBJ2-5, with TRBD2 matching over 8 bases. The sequenced sample consisted of peripheral blood. The CDR3 region is CASSPERGTLDF. CDR3 bases: TGTGCCAGCTCACCGGAGCGGGGGACCCTTGACTTC.